The clone carrying this T cell receptor (beta chain) was detected once. Its matching antigen is unknown. The repertoire was sequenced with immunoSEQ multiplex PCR; TCRdb's copy has only in-frame clones and lacks some. The sample comprises some 7,300 clones, roughly 90% of which are singletons, and 15% to 20% rests with the top ten. This specimen comes from a study of lymphopenia after photon versus proton radiotherapy. Study-level points and caveats: Survival link was tested only in deceased patients; proton benefit remains a possibility. Larger post-nadir TCR diversity loss correlated inversely with survival in deceased patients. Proton therapy kept repertoires fairly stable, unlike photons, which gained effector/memory cells. After the lymphocyte nadir, photon-treated repertoires showed oligoclonal expansion, especially of CD8+ Temra cells.

The CDR3 runs to 15 residues. With 5 bases clipped from V and 3 bases from J, the junction kept 8 bases outside the gene matches. Germline V lookup: CDR1 SGHTA, CDR2 FQGNSA. The gene calls are TRBV7-2 and TRBJ2-3, with 7 bases that match TRBD1. The starting material was peripheral blood, obtained from a patient treated with photon-based radiotherapy. The clonotype comes from a man aged 55 to 70 with cholangiocarcinoma. CDR3 in DNA: TGTGCCAGCAGCCCCCTAACACAGGGGACAGATACGCAGTATTTT. Residues: CASSPLTQGTDTQYF.